These 30 T cell receptor beta chains originate from one sample sequenced in a study of blood T cells in healthy people across ages. It was with a sample-barcoded 5' primer and a J-beta primer mix that a second PCR of about 6 to 12 cycles was run. TCRdb re-called the 5' RACE reads with MiXCR, one entry per CDR3 protein. The sample has around 670,000 distinct CDR3 sequences, approximately 30% seen once; the top ten hold approximately 14%. Input material: blood. These receptors all come from a woman aged 80 or older in good health.

This clonotype was found a few times. CDR3: CASSPGTGGIAEAFF. CDR3 nucleotide sequence: TGCGCCAGCAGCCCGGGGACAGGAGGCATAGCTGAAGCTTTCTTT. The chain employs TRBV5-1 and TRBJ1-1; 8 bases line up with TRBD1. V lost 4 bases and J lost 6; bases outside the gene matches: 11. CDR3 length equals 15 residues. Germline V CDR1 and CDR2: SGHRS, YFSETQ.

This clonotype was counted ten times or more. The chain links TRBV29-1 to TRBJ2-3, with D unclear. This CDR3 has 12 residues. Germline V CDR1 and CDR2: SQVTM, ANQGSEA. Trimming pared 6 bases from V and 0 bases from J, leaving 7 bases between. The CDR3 spells CSVLGSTDTQYF. DNA of the CDR3: TGCAGCGTCCTTGGTAGCACAGATACGCAGTATTTT.

The sample holds many counts of this clonotype. The rearrangement uses TRBV7-2 and TRBJ1-1; a weak D match, TRBD1 (5 bases). The CDR3 is made up of 12 amino acids. V lost 5 bases and J 6 bases, leaving 10 bases between the germline ends. CDR1 and CDR2 from the germline V gene are SGHTA and FQGNSA. The CDR3 coding sequence is TGTGCCAGCAGCATTTTGACAGCTGAAGCTTTCTTT. This translates into CASSILTAEAFF.

The chain combines TRBV5-1 with TRBJ2-1; TRBD2 agrees at 10 bases. CDR3 length: 13 amino acids. The J segment lost 10 bases and the V segment lost 4 bases, leaving 5 bases of the junction unmatched. The germline V gene encodes CDR1 SGHRS and CDR2 YFSETQ. The CDR3 DNA is TGCGCCAGCAGCAACGGACTAGCGGAAGAGCAGTTCTTC. This codes for CASSNGLAEEQFF.

This clonotype appeared many times. This sequence joins TRBV6-1 and TRBJ1-2, with D tentatively TRBD1 (5 bases). Germline CDR1 MNHNS, CDR2 SASEGT. The germline V and J ends were trimmed by 6 bases and 2 bases, with 10 bases remaining between them. The CDR3 is 13 residues long. The CDR3, as DNA: TGTGCCAGCAGGCCTTGGGGGAACTATGGCTACACCTTC. Translating gives CASRPWGNYGYTF.

This clonotype was counted many times. The chain uses TRBV4-3 and TRBJ2-1; D tentatively fits TRBD1 or TRBD2 (6 bases each). This CDR3 contains 15 residues. Looked up from germline, CDR1 is LGHNA and CDR2 is YSLEER. Between the trimmed V and J ends, which lost 1 base and 8 bases, there was a span of 15 bases. CDR3 nucleotides: TGCGCCAGCAGCCAAGCCGGGGGCCTTTTTGATGAGCAGTTCTTC. As protein: CASSQAGGLFDEQFF.

The gene calls are TRBV6-2 or TRBV6-3 and TRBJ2-3, with D possibly being TRBD2 (5 bases). V dropped 4 bases and J dropped 2 bases, with 19 bases sitting between them. The CDR3 is 17 amino acids. CDR1 and CDR2 (germline): MNHEY, SVGEGT. As DNA, the CDR3 is TGTGCCAGCAGTTTCGGACTCTCTAGAGGATTCACAGATACGCAGTATTTT. Protein: CASSFGLSRGFTDTQYF.

CDR3 DNA: TGTGCCAGCAGCGTATCCATGGGGCAGGGCGACGAAAAACTGTTTTTT. This translates into CASSVSMGQGDEKLFF. The chain joins TRBV9 to TRBJ1-4; D perhaps matches TRBD1 (5 bases). The CDR3 sequence is 16 residues long. The germline V and J ends were trimmed by 1 base and 8 bases, with 18 bases remaining between them. Germline V lookup: CDR1 SGDLS, CDR2 YYNGEE.

This clonotype was found a few times. A much larger clone lies a single base off, so this may be a read error. V gene TRBV4-1 combines with J gene TRBJ2-6; D is possibly TRBD2 (5 bases). Per the germline V gene, CDR1 is MGHRA and CDR2 is YSYEKL. CDR3 length equals 18 residues. V was clipped by 1 base and J by 0 bases, with 13 bases between them. The CDR3 spells CASSQGPPEGSGANVLTF. The CDR3 DNA sequence: TGCGCCAGCAGCCAAGGCCCCCCAGAGGGCTCTGGGGCCAACGTCCTGACTTTC.

The chain carries TRBV29-1 and TRBJ1-4; D is unresolved. Germline CDR1 SQVTM, CDR2 ANQGSEA. This CDR3 has 12 residues. The V end lost 7 bases, the J end lost 5 bases, and 11 bases lay between the germline ends. CDR3 amino acids: CSAGRQNEKLFF. The DNA for the CDR3 is TGCAGCGCCGGCCGGCAGAATGAAAAACTGTTTTTT.

This clonotype has just a few counts. The chain uses TRBV5-5 and TRBJ1-4; D is unclear. V lost 3 bases and J 3 bases, leaving 3 bases between the germline ends. This CDR3 spans 12 amino acids. The germline gives CDR1 SGHKS, CDR2 YYEKEE (reference sequence). CDR3 sequence (DNA): TGTGCCAGCAGCTGGTCTAATGAAAAACTGTTTTTT. Translating it yields CASSWSNEKLFF.

With regard to this clonotype: A much larger clone lies a single base off, so this may be a read error. The gene calls are TRBV15 and TRBJ1-5; 7 bases align to TRBD1. CDR1 LNHNV and CDR2 YYDKDF come from the germline V gene (reference sequence). CDR3 size: 17 residues. The V segment lost 1 base and the J segment 7 bases; nucleotides outside the gene matches: 13. The CDR3 bases are TGTGCCACCAGCAGAGGTCGGGAACAGGGGAGTAAGCAGCCCCAGCATTTT. It translates to CATSRGREQGSKQPQHF.

In its sample, this clonotype was seen a few times. The chain uses TRBV9 and TRBJ2-2; 8 bases map to TRBD2. Germline-derived CDR1 and CDR2 are SGDLS and YYNGEE. The CDR3 contains 18 residues. After removal of 0 bases from V and 6 bases from J, the junction contained 13 bases not matched to a gene. The CDR3 bases are TGTGCCAGCAGCGTAGAAGCGGGGGCCATCATTACTGCCGGGGAGCTGTTTTTT. This translates into CASSVEAGAIITAGELFF. Filled out from reference TRBV9 and TRBJ2-2, the complete variable domain reads DSGVTQTPKHLITATGQRVTLRCSPRSGDLSVYWYQQSLDQGLQFLIQYYNGEERAKGNILERFSAQQFPDLHSELNLSSLELGDSALYFCASSVEAGAIITAGELFFGEGSRLTVL.

The chain joins TRBV20-1 to TRBJ2-1; 7 nucleotides line up with TRBD1. Germline V gene sequence: CDR1 DFQATT, CDR2 SNEGSKA (reference sequence). The CDR3 spans 14 residues. V lost 2 bases to trimming and J lost 8 bases; unmatched junction nucleotides: 9. The CDR3 sequence is CSARRGLGCHEQFF. Here the CDR3 DNA reads TGCAGTGCTAGAAGGGGGCTGGGGTGCCATGAGCAGTTCTTC.

On this clonotype itself: An end of the junction differs from the germline gene, which may be a read error. The chain has TRBV5-1 and TRBJ2-5; a weak D match, TRBD1 (5 bases). The DNA end is a closer match to TRBJ2-7, so the J assignment may be wrong. The CDR3 has 15 amino acids. Germline lookup yields CDR1 SGHRS and CDR2 YFSETQ. Here the CDR3 DNA reads TGCGCCGGCAGCCCTTGGGGCGGAAATGGCCACGAGCAGTACTTC. Encoded protein: CAGSPWGGNGHEQYF.

This clonotype was recorded many times. The chain couples TRBV5-1 to TRBJ2-1; D gene uncertain. This CDR3 region has 13 residues. Germline V gene sequence: CDR1 SGHRS, CDR2 YFSETQ. Trimming took 3 bases from V and 6 from J, leaving 10 bases between them. The CDR3 spells CASSSLQSNEQFF. The DNA of the CDR3 is TGCGCCAGCAGCTCGTTACAGAGCAATGAGCAGTTCTTC.

The genes are TRBV19 and TRBJ1-2; D ambiguous. Trimming shortened V by 7 bases and J by 7 bases, and 16 bases separated the two germline ends. CDR3 size: 13 residues. CDR1 LNHDA and CDR2 SQIVND come from the germline V gene (reference sequence). In DNA form, the CDR3 reads TGTGCCAGTAATGACAAGGGCTTGACTGGCTACACCTTC. Amino acids: CASNDKGLTGYTF.

The gene calls are TRBV7-9 and TRBJ1-2; 9 bases line up with TRBD1. CDR3 length: 13 residues. J was trimmed by 8 bases and V by 4 bases; bases with no gene match: 5. Germline V gene data show CDR1 as SEHNR and CDR2 as FQNEAQ (reference sequence). The CDR3: CASSWDRADGYTF. In DNA form, the CDR3 reads TGTGCCAGCAGCTGGGACAGGGCGGACGGCTACACCTTC. Full variable domain (remainder filled in from reference TRBV7-9 and TRBJ1-2): DTGVSQNPRHKITKRGQNVTFRCDPISEHNRLYWYRQTLGQGPEFLTYFQNEAQLEKSRLLSDRFSAERPKGSFSTLEIQRTEQGDSAMYLCASSWDRADGYTFGSGTRLTVV.

This clonotype occurred a few times. The V gene is TRBV20-1, the J gene TRBJ1-1; possibly TRBD1 for D (6 bases). CDR1 is DFQATT and CDR2 is SNEGSKA in the germline V gene (reference sequence). The CDR3 runs to 12 residues. V was pared by 3 bases and J by 3 bases, with 8 bases between. CDR3 coding DNA: TGCAGTGCTAGCCGACAGGACACTGAAGCTTTCTTT. Translation: CSASRQDTEAFF.

This clonotype was found many times. This chain links TRBV7-2 with TRBJ2-1, with 9 bases fitting TRBD2. V shed 5 bases and J 0 bases; nucleotides not matched to a gene: 17. The CDR3 length is 20 residues. Germline values: CDR1 SGHTA, CDR2 FQGNSA. CDR3 loop: CASSRPTKGAGGSSYNEQFF. The CDR3 DNA follows: TGTGCCAGCAGCAGACCCACCAAGGGAGCGGGGGGAAGCTCCTACAATGAGCAGTTCTTC.

About this clonotype itself: A read error may explain this, as a much larger clone is one base away. No conserved phenylalanine or tryptophan ends this CDR3, so it is likely a read error. This chain links TRBV5-6 with TRBJ2-5; tentatively, D is TRBD2 (6 bases). V lost 6 bases to trimming and J lost 1 base, with 16 bases between them. Germline V gives CDR1 SGHDT, CDR2 YYEEEE. The CDR3 extends over 15 amino acids. CDR3 in amino acids: CASTWGGGSQETQYC. In DNA, the CDR3 is TGTGCCAGCACCTGGGGCGGAGGGTCCCAAGAGACCCAGTACTGC.

The chain uses TRBV7-9 and TRBJ2-3; 9 nucleotides align to TRBD2. Germline values: CDR1 SEHNR, CDR2 FQNEAQ (reference sequence). V lost 5 bases and J lost 2; bases outside the gene matches: 5. CDR3 size: 15 residues. The CDR3, as DNA: TGTGCCAGCAGCGTGAGCGGGGGGAACACAGATACGCAGTATTTT. Translation: CASSVSGGNTDTQYF.

This clonotype appeared many times. Germline is not matched at one junction end, which may reflect a read error. The CDR3 is CSARESGLSRLWQFF. In nucleotides, the CDR3 is TGCAGTGCAAGAGAGTCAGGGCTCTCACGTCTCTGGCAGTTCTTC. The rearrangement uses TRBV20-1 and TRBJ2-1; the D gene is possibly TRBD1 (5 bases). This CDR3 contains 15 residues. Germline V gene lookup returns CDR1 DFQATT and CDR2 SNEGSKA (reference sequence).

This clonotype was counted at least ten times. This chain's CDR3 is CASSLGGGTGRREQYF. CDR3 DNA: TGTGCCAGCAGCCTCGGAGGGGGGACAGGGAGGCGCGAGCAGTACTTC. This sequence joins TRBV3-1 and TRBJ2-5; 9 nucleotides line up with TRBD1. The J call may be mistaken, given a closer DNA end match to TRBJ2-7. The CDR3 spans 16 residues. The germline gives CDR1 LGHDT, CDR2 YNNKEL (reference sequence).

This clonotype was seen at least ten times. This sequence joins TRBV24-1 and TRBJ2-5, with 10 nucleotides matching TRBD1. This CDR3 comprises 16 residues. The germline V gene has CDR1 KGHDR and CDR2 SFDVKD. The junction had 7 bases not matched to a gene; V was cut back by 3 bases and J by 4 bases. CDR3 DNA sequence: TGTGCCACCAGTGATGAGACCGGGACAGGGGTAGAGACCCAGTACTTC. Translating it yields CATSDETGTGVETQYF.

This clonotype was counted many times. The gene calls are TRBV5-1 and TRBJ2-1; 16 bases match TRBD2. Germline CDR1 reads SGHRS; CDR2 reads YFSETQ. The CDR3 is made up of 18 amino acids. Trimming took 2 bases from V and 2 from J; bases not matched to a gene: 4. The CDR3 spells CASSFGTSGGATYNEQFF. The CDR3 DNA follows: TGCGCCAGCAGCTTCGGGACTAGCGGGGGGGCCACCTACAATGAGCAGTTCTTC.

With respect to this clonotype: Given a much more abundant clone one base away, this may be a read error. V gene TRBV12-3 or TRBV12-4 combines with J gene TRBJ2-7, with 10 bases identical to TRBD2. The junction had 9 bases not matched to a gene; V was cut back by 3 bases and J by 7 bases. The CDR3 length is 15 residues. In nucleotides, the CDR3 is TGTGCCAGCAGTTTGTTGAGCGGGGGGGCGGGTGAGCAGTACTTC. It codes for CASSLLSGGAGEQYF.

This clonotype has only a few counts. A much larger clone lies one base from this, so it may be a read error. This sequence joins TRBV11-2 and TRBJ2-7; TRBD1 matches 8 bases. This CDR3 is 15 amino acids long. CDR1 SGHAT and CDR2 FQNNGV come from the germline V gene. Trimming took 5 bases from V and 3 from J; bases not matched to a gene: 9. The CDR3 is CASSRHGQGGYEQYF. CDR3 DNA: TGTGCCAGCAGCCGCCACGGACAGGGAGGCTACGAGCAGTACTTC.

There are a few counts of this clonotype. The rearrangement links TRBV5-6 to TRBJ1-6, with D hard to call. Trimming pared 3 bases from V and 3 bases from J, leaving 13 bases between. Per germline, CDR1 SGHDT and CDR2 YYEEEE. The CDR3 is 16 residues long. The CDR3 nucleotides are TGTGCCAGCAGCTGGCTCCCAGATAACTATAATTCACCCCTCCACTTT. Translated, it gives CASSWLPDNYNSPLHF.

This clonotype was observed at least ten times. The CDR3 protein is CASSLGGIIQETQYF. The CDR3 nucleotides read TGTGCCAGCAGCTTGGGGGGGATTATTCAAGAGACCCAGTACTTC. This chain uses TRBV5-6 with TRBJ2-5, with D perhaps matching TRBD1 or TRBD2 (5 bases each). V shed 0 bases and J shed 2 bases, with 11 bases lying between them. This CDR3 has 15 amino acids. The germline V gene has CDR1 SGHDT and CDR2 YYEEEE.